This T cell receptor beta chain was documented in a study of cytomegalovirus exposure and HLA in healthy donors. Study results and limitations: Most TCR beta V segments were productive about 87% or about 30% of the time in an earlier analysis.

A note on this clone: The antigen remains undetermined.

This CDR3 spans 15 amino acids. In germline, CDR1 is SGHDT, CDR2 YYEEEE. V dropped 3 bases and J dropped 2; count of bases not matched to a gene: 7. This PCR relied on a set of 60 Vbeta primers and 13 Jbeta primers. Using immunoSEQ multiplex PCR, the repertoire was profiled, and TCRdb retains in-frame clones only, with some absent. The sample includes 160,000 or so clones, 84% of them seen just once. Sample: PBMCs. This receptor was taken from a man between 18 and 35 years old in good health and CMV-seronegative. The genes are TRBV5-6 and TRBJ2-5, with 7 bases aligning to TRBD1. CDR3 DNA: TGTGCCAGCAGCTCCGGGACAGACCTTCAAGAGACCCAGTACTTC. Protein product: CASSSGTDLQETQYF. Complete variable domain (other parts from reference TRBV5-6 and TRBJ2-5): DAGVTQSPTHLIKTRGQQVTLRCSPKSGHDTVSWYQQALGQGPQFIFQYYEEEERQRGNFPDRFSGHQFPNYSSELNVNALLLGDSALYLCASSSGTDLQETQYFGPGTRLLVL.